This TCR beta chain was identified during a study of beta chain features in type 1 diabetes. The authors reverse transcribed all of the isolated RNA, so sequencing captured expressed TCRB transcripts. TCRdb keeps only in-frame clones here, not all; method: immunoSEQ multiplex PCR. The sample has 900,000 or so clones, about 17% seen once. This clone was seen only a few times. V was pared by 5 bases and J by 4 bases, with 18 bases between. The CDR3 totals 15 residues. CDR1 and CDR2 from the germline V gene are SGHTA and FQGNSA. Sequences were obtained from naive CD4+ T cells from blood. The TCR was taken from a woman younger than 35 in good health. This chain links TRBV7-2 with TRBJ2-7, with D maybe TRBD2 (6 bases). CDR3 amino acids: CASSRAGGSRYEQYF. DNA of the CDR3: TGTGCCAGCAGCCGTGCCGGAGGGAGTAGATACGAGCAGTACTTC.